This T cell receptor beta chain was profiled in a study of identical twins. Study results and limitations: Twin-shared out-of-frame alpha sequences were enriched for low generation probability.

In TCRdb, the 5' RACE reads were re-called with MiXCR into one record per CDR3 protein. The profile shows around 690,000 distinct CDR3 sequences, over 20% of them singletons. This clonotype has a handful of counts. Antigen specificity is unknown. Germline loops: CDR1 SGHTA, CDR2 FQGNSA. V was pared by 1 base and J by 9 bases, with 12 bases of the junction left unmatched. This CDR3 has 16 residues. These data also featured in a second study, about T cells expressing NK-cell markers. From that paper: Seropositivity for HCMV was found in seven of the eight sequenced donors, with one seronegative.

The sample was PBMCs. The rearrangement uses TRBV7-2 and TRBJ2-3; 8 bases map to TRBD2. This receptor was taken from a young woman in good health. The CDR3 protein is CASSLGAGAAQGTQYF. The CDR3 DNA reads as TGTGCCAGCAGCTTAGGAGCGGGAGCCGCCCAGGGGACGCAGTATTTT.